This T cell receptor beta chain was observed in a study of cytomegalovirus exposure and HLA in healthy donors. All the people who gave samples were healthy bone marrow donors. V was shortened by 6 bases and J by 4 bases, with 23 bases between the two germline ends. Germline assignment: CDR1 MGHRA and CDR2 YSYEKL. The CDR3 contains 17 residues. 60 Vbeta and 13 Jbeta primers were used in PCR. Sequencing used immunoSEQ multiplex PCR; TCRdb keeps in-frame clones, though not all of them. The profile shows around 100,000 clones, 82% of them singletons. Sequencing was done on a sample of PBMCs. The gene calls are TRBV4-1 and TRBJ2-3; TRBD2 might be the D (5 bases). The clonotype was recovered from a man aged 25-45 years in good health and CMV-seropositive. Here the CDR3 reads CASRGSLFGPQADTQYF. The CDR3 coding sequence is TGCGCCAGCAGAGGGAGTCTCTTCGGCCCCCAAGCAGATACGCAGTATTTT.